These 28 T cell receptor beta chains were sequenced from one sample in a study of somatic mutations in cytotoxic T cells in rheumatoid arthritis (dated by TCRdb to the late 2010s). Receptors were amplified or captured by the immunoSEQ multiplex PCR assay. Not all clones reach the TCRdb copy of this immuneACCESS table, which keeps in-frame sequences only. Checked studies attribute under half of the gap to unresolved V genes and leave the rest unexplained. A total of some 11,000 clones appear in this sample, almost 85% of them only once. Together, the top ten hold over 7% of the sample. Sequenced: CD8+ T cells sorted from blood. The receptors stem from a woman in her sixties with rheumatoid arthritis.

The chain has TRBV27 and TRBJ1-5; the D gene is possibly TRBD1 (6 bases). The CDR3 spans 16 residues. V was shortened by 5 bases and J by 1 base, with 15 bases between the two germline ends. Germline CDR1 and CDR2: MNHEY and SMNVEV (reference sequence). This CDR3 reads CASSPGQMGSNQPQHF. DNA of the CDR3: TGTGCCAGCAGTCCGGGACAAATGGGGAGCAATCAGCCCCAGCATTTT.

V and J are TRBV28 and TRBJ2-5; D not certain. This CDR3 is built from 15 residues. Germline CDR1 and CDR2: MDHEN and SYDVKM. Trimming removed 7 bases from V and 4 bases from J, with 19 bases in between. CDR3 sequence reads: CASTSLRSKRETQYF. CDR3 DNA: TGTGCCAGCACCTCCCTCCGCAGTAAACGAGAGACCCAGTACTTC.

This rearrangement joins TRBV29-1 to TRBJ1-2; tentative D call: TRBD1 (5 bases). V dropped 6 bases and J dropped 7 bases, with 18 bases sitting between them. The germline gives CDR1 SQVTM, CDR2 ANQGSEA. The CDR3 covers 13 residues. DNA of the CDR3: TGCAGCGTCCAGGGAGGGGAAATCGGTGGCTACACCTTC. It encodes CSVQGGEIGGYTF.

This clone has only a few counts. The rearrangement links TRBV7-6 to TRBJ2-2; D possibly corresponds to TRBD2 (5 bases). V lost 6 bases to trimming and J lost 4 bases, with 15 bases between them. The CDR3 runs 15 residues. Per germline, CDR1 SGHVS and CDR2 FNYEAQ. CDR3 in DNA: TGTGCCAGCAGGGCGGCCAACGCGGGCACCGGGGAGCTGTTTTTT. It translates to CASRAANAGTGELFF.

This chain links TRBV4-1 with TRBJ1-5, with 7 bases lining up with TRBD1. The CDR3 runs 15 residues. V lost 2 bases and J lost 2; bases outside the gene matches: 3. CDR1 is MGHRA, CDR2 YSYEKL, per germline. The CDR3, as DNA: TGCGCCAGCAGCCAACTAGACAGGGGCAATCAGCCCCAGCATTTT. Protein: CASSQLDRGNQPQHF.

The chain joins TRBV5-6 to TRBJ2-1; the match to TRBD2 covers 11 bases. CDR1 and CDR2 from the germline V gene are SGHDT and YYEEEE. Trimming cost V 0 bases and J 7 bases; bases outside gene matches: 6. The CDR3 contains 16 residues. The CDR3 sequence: CASSLATSGRYNEQFF. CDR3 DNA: TGTGCCAGCAGCTTGGCAACTAGCGGGAGATATAATGAGCAGTTCTTC.

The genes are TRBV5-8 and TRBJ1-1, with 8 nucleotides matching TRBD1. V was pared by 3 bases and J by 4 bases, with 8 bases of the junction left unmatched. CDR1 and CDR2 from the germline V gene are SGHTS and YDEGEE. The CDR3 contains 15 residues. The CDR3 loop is CASSYIQGVGTEAFF. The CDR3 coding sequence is TGTGCCAGCAGCTACATACAGGGGGTGGGCACTGAAGCTTTCTTT.

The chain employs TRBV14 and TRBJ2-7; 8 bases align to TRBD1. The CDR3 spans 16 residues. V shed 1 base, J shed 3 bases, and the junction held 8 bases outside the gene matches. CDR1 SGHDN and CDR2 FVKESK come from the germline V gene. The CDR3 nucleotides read TGTGCCAGCAGCCAAGGTCGGGACAGGAGTCACTACGAGCAGTACTTC. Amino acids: CASSQGRDRSHYEQYF.

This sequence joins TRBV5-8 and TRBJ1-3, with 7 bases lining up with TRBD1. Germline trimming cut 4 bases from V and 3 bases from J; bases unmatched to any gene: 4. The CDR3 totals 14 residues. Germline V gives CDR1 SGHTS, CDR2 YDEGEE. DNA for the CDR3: TGTGCCAGCAGCACAGGGGTGGTTGGAAACACCATATATTTT. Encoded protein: CASSTGVVGNTIYF.

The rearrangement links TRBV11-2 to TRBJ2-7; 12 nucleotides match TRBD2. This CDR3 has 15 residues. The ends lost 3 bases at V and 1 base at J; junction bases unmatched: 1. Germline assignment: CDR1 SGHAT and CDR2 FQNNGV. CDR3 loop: CASSFGTSGSYEQYF. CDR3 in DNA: TGTGCCAGCAGCTTCGGGACTAGCGGGTCCTACGAGCAGTACTTC.

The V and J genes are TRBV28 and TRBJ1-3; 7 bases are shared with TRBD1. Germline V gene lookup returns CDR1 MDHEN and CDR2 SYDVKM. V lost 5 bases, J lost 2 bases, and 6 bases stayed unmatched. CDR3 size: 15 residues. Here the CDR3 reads CASSPDRETGNTIYF. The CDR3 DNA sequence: TGTGCCAGCAGTCCAGACAGGGAGACTGGAAACACCATATATTTT.

CDR3 nucleotide sequence: TGTGCCAGCAGCGAGGGGGCCGGGGTCCGGGAGACCCAGTACTTC. This sequence encodes CASSEGAGVRETQYF. The chain combines TRBV9 with TRBJ2-5, with 7 bases fitting TRBD1. This CDR3 region has 15 residues. Germline loops: CDR1 SGDLS, CDR2 YYNGEE. Trimming cost V 3 bases and J 5 bases; bases outside gene matches: 10.

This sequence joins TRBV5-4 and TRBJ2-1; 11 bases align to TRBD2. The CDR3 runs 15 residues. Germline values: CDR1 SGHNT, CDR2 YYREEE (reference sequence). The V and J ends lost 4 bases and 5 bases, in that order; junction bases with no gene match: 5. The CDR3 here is CASSPGLADNNEQFF. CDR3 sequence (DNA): TGTGCCAGCAGCCCGGGACTAGCGGACAACAATGAGCAGTTCTTC. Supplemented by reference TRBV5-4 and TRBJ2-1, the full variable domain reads ETGVTQSPTHLIKTRGQQVTLRCSSQSGHNTVSWYQQALGQGPQFIFQYYREEENGRGNFPPRFSGLQFPNYSSELNVNALELDDSALYLCASSPGLADNNEQFFGPGTRLTVL.

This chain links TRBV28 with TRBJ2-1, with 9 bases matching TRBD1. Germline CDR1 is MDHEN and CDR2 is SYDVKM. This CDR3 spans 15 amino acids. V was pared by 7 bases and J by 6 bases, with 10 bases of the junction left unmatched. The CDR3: CASTDRGGGPNEQFF. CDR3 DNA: TGTGCCAGCACCGACAGGGGGGGAGGCCCCAATGAGCAGTTCTTC.

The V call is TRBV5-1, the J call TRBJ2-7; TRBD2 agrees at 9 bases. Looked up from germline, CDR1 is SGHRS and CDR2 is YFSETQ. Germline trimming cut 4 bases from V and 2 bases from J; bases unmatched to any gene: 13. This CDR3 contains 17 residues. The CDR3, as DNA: TGCGCCAGCAGCCCGTCCTGGGGGGAGCGGGGGGCCTACGAGCAGTACTTC. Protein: CASSPSWGERGAYEQYF.

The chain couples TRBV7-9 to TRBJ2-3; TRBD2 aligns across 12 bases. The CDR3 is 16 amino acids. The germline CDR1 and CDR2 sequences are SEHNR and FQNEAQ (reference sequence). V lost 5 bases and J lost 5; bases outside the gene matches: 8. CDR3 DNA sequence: TGTGCCAGCAGCGTCTCTAGCGGGAGGGCGGTAGATACGCAGTATTTT. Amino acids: CASSVSSGRAVDTQYF.

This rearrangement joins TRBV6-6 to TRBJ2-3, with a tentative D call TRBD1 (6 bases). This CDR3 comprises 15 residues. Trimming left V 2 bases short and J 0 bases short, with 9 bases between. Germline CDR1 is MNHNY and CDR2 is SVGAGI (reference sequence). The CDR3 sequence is CASSYTDSSTDTQYF. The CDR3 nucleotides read TGTGCCAGCAGTTACACGGACAGTAGCACAGATACGCAGTATTTT.

The CDR3 here is CASSQGAGGSEQYF. CDR3 DNA: TGCGCCAGCAGCCAAGGGGCAGGGGGCTCCGAGCAGTACTTC. The chain uses TRBV4-3 and TRBJ2-7; 8 bases map to TRBD1. CDR1 is LGHNA and CDR2 is YSLEER in the germline V gene. The junction had 5 bases not matched to a gene; V was cut back by 1 base and J by 6 bases. The CDR3 runs 14 residues.

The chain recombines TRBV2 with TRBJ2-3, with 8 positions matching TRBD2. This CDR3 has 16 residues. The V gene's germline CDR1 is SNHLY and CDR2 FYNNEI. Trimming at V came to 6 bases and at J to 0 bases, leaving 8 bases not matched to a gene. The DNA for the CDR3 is TGTGCCAGCAGCTGGACTAGCACAACTAGCACAGATACGCAGTATTTT. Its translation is CASSWTSTTSTDTQYF.

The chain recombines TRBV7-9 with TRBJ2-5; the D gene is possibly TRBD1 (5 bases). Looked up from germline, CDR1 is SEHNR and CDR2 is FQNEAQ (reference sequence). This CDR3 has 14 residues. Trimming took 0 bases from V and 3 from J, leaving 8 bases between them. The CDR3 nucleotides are TGTGCCAGCAGCTTAGCTCCAGGGAAAGAGACCCAGTACTTC. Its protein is CASSLAPGKETQYF.

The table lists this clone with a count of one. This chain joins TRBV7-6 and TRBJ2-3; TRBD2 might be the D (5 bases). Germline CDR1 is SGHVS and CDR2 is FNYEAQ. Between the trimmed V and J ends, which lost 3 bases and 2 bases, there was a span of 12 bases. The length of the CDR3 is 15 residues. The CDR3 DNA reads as TGTGCCAGCAGCTTGAAAGCGGAGCCCACAGATACGCAGTATTTT. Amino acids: CASSLKAEPTDTQYF.

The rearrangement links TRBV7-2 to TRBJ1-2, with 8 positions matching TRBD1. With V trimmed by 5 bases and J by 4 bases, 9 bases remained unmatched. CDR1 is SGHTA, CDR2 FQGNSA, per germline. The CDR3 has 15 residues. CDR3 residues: CASSPGDRLVYGYTF. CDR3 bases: TGTGCCAGCAGCCCAGGGGACAGGTTGGTCTATGGCTACACCTTC. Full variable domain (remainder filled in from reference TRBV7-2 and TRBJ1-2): GAGVSQSPSNKVTEKGKDVELRCDPISGHTALYWYRQSLGQGLEFLIYFQGNSAPDKSGLPSDRFSAERTGGSVSTLTIQRTQQEDSAVYLCASSPGDRLVYGYTFGSGTRLTVV.

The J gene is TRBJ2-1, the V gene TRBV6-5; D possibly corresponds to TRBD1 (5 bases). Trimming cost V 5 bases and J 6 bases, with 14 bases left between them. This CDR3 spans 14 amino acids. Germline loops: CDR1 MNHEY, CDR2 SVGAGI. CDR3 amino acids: CASSPLGARNEQFF. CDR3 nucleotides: TGTGCCAGCAGTCCTCTAGGGGCCCGCAATGAGCAGTTCTTC.

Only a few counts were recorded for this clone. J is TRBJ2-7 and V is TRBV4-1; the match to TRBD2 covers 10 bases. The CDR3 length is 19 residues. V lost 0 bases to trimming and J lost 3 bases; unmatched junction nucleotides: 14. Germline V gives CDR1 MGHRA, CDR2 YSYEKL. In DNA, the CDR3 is TGCGCCAGCAGCCAAGATTTCTTGGTAGCGGGAGGTCTCAGCTACGAGCAGTACTTC. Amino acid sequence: CASSQDFLVAGGLSYEQYF.

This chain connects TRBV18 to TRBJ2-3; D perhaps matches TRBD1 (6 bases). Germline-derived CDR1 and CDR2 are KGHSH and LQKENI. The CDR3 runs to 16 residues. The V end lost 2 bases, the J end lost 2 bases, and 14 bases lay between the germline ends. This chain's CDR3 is CASSPGGKENTDTQYF. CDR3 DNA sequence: TGTGCCAGCTCACCAGGGGGCAAGGAGAACACAGATACGCAGTATTTT.

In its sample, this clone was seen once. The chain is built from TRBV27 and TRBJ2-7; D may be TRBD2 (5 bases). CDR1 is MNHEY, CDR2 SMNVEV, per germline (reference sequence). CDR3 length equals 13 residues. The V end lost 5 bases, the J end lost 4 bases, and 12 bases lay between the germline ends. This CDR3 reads CASSLTRVYEQYF. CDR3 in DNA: TGTGCCAGCAGTCTAACTAGAGTTTACGAGCAGTACTTC.

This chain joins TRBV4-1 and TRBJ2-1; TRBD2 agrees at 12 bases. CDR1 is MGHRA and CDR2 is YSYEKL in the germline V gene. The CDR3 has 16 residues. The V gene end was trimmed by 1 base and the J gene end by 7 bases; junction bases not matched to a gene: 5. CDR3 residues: CASSQGTSGIGNEQFF. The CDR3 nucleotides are TGCGCCAGCAGCCAAGGGACTAGCGGGATTGGGAATGAGCAGTTCTTC.

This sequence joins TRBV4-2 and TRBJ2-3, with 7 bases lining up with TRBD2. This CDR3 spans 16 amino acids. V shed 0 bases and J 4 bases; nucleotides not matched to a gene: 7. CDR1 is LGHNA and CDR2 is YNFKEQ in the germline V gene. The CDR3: CASSQEGGSVADTQYF. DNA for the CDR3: TGTGCCAGCAGCCAAGAGGGAGGGAGCGTCGCAGATACGCAGTATTTT.